The rows below give T cell receptor beta chains drawn from one sample of a study of blood T cell repertoires in COVID-19. Sequencing was performed with immunoSEQ multiplex PCR; in TCRdb, only in-frame clones are kept and a portion is missing. Counted here are about 300,000 clones, 85% to 90% occurring once; the ten biggest clones make up 3.5% to 5%. The specimen was PBMCs or T cells enriched from blood (not recorded which). These receptors were obtained from a man aged 25 to 40 who had recovered from COVID-19. Both conserved end residues are part of each CDR3. Fields, in order: J gene, V gene, clone size, D gene, CDR3 DNA, CDR3 protein. The D gene is left open where the match is weak. Only part of the rows carry a size: once, few, many, or a class if the clone is expanded.

j_call: TRBJ2-7
v_call: TRBV5-1
clone_size: .
d_call: .
cdr3_nt: TGCGCCAGCAGCTTGGGCGGGCGTCTCGAGCAGTACTTC
cdr3_aa: CASSLGGRLEQYF

j_call: TRBJ2-1
v_call: TRBV3-1/TRBV3-2
clone_size: .
d_call: TRBD2
cdr3_nt: TGTGCCAGCAGCCAAGGGACTAGCGGGGGGAACTACAATGAGCAGTTCTTC
cdr3_aa: CASSQGTSGGNYNEQFF

j_call: TRBJ1-1
v_call: TRBV4-1
clone_size: .
d_call: .
cdr3_nt: TGCGCCAGCAGCCAAGGGCAGGGTGAAGTAGTCGCTGAAGCTTTCTTT
cdr3_aa: CASSQGQGEVVAEAFF

j_call: TRBJ1-1
v_call: TRBV27
clone_size: .
d_call: .
cdr3_nt: TGTGCCAGCAGTTTGGGGCCTTACACTGAAGCTTTCTTT
cdr3_aa: CASSLGPYTEAFF

j_call: TRBJ1-2
v_call: TRBV28
clone_size: .
d_call: TRBD1
cdr3_nt: TGTGCCAGCAGACCGAGGGTACAGGGGGTATATGGCTACACCTTC
cdr3_aa: CASRPRVQGVYGYTF

j_call: TRBJ2-7
v_call: TRBV28
clone_size: .
d_call: .
cdr3_nt: TGTGCCAGCAGGGGATACGGGACCGGGACTCCTGACGAGCAGTACTTC
cdr3_aa: CASRGYGTGTPDEQYF

j_call: TRBJ1-2
v_call: TRBV18
clone_size: .
d_call: .
cdr3_nt: TGTGCCAGCTCACCACTAGCTCAGGGTAATAACTATGGCTACACCTTC
cdr3_aa: CASSPLAQGNNYGYTF

j_call: TRBJ1-3
v_call: TRBV6-5
clone_size: .
d_call: .
cdr3_nt: TGTGCCAGCAGTCCTTCCGGGGGTGCTGGAAACACCATATATTTT
cdr3_aa: CASSPSGGAGNTIYF

j_call: TRBJ2-7
v_call: TRBV11-3
clone_size: once
d_call: TRBD2
cdr3_nt: TGTGCCAGCAGTCCCCGGACGGGAGGAGGAGGGCAGTACTTC
cdr3_aa: CASSPRTGGGGQYF

j_call: TRBJ2-5
v_call: TRBV28
clone_size: .
d_call: .
cdr3_nt: TGTGCCAGCAGTTTACGGCTAGCGAGTCAAGAGACCCAGTACTTC
cdr3_aa: CASSLRLASQETQYF

j_call: TRBJ2-2
v_call: TRBV7-8
clone_size: .
d_call: .
cdr3_nt: TGTGCCAGCAGCTCCATCCTCGAAGGAGGCACCGGGGAGCTGTTTTTT
cdr3_aa: CASSSILEGGTGELFF

j_call: TRBJ2-5
v_call: TRBV28
clone_size: .
d_call: .
cdr3_nt: TGTGCCAGCTGTGAGGTTCTGGAGACCCAGTACTTC
cdr3_aa: CASCEVLETQYF

j_call: TRBJ2-1
v_call: TRBV6-1
clone_size: .
d_call: TRBD2
cdr3_nt: TGTGCCAGCAGTGACGAGGAGTTAGCGAATGAAGCGGGGGGGTACAATGAGCAGTTCTTC
cdr3_aa: CASSDEELANEAGGYNEQFF

j_call: TRBJ1-4
v_call: TRBV28
clone_size: .
d_call: .
cdr3_nt: TGTGCCAGCAGTACCTACAGGACGCTGGATGAAAAACTGTTTTTT
cdr3_aa: CASSTYRTLDEKLFF

j_call: TRBJ1-2
v_call: TRBV21-1
clone_size: .
d_call: .
cdr3_nt: TGTGCCAGCAGCCCAAGAAGACTGAGATATGGCTACACCTTC
cdr3_aa: CASSPRRLRYGYTF

j_call: TRBJ1-2
v_call: TRBV19
clone_size: .
d_call: TRBD1
cdr3_nt: TGTGCCAGTAACGACAGGGACCTATCTGGCTACACCTTC
cdr3_aa: CASNDRDLSGYTF

j_call: TRBJ2-1
v_call: TRBV2
clone_size: .
d_call: TRBD2
cdr3_nt: TGTGCCAGCAGAGGACTAGCGGGAGGACCTTTCTCCTACAATGAGCAGTTCTTC
cdr3_aa: CASRGLAGGPFSYNEQFF

j_call: TRBJ2-3
v_call: TRBV4-1
clone_size: .
d_call: TRBD2
cdr3_nt: TGCGCCAGCAGCCAAGATGTCAGTGGACTAGCGGGGGCAAAAAAAAATACGCAGTATTTT
cdr3_aa: CASSQDVSGLAGAKKNTQYF

j_call: TRBJ1-2
v_call: TRBV12-3/TRBV12-4
clone_size: .
d_call: .
cdr3_nt: TGTGCCAGCAGTTCACCCGGGTACTATGGCTACACCTTC
cdr3_aa: CASSSPGYYGYTF

j_call: TRBJ1-2
v_call: TRBV27
clone_size: .
d_call: TRBD1
cdr3_nt: TGTGCCAGCAGGGGGGGTCCGGGACAGACCTTCTATGGCTACACCTTC
cdr3_aa: CASRGGPGQTFYGYTF

j_call: TRBJ2-3
v_call: TRBV4-1
clone_size: .
d_call: TRBD2
cdr3_nt: TGCGCCAGCAGCCAAGCGAGGACTAGCGGCTCCACAGATACGCAGTATTTT
cdr3_aa: CASSQARTSGSTDTQYF

j_call: TRBJ1-4
v_call: TRBV9
clone_size: .
d_call: .
cdr3_nt: TGTGCCAGCAGCGTAAAGGTTTTCGGGGAACCTAATGAAAAACTGTTTTTT
cdr3_aa: CASSVKVFGEPNEKLFF

j_call: TRBJ2-5
v_call: TRBV11-2
clone_size: .
d_call: TRBD2
cdr3_nt: TGTGCCAGCAGTATCCCGACTAGCGGGGGTGCGACCCAGTACTTC
cdr3_aa: CASSIPTSGGATQYF

j_call: TRBJ1-2
v_call: TRBV29-1
clone_size: .
d_call: .
cdr3_nt: TGCAGCGTCCAAGAGATCAGGGTGTATGGCTACACCTTC
cdr3_aa: CSVQEIRVYGYTF

j_call: TRBJ2-2
v_call: TRBV27
clone_size: .
d_call: .
cdr3_nt: TGTGCCAGCAGGAGGATCCTCGGCACCGGGGAGCTGTTTTTT
cdr3_aa: CASRRILGTGELFF

j_call: TRBJ1-2
v_call: TRBV24-1
clone_size: .
d_call: .
cdr3_nt: TGTGCCACCAGTGAGGGGGTAACGGGACAACGCTATGGCTACACCTTC
cdr3_aa: CATSEGVTGQRYGYTF

j_call: TRBJ2-1
v_call: TRBV6-5
clone_size: .
d_call: TRBD1
cdr3_nt: TGTGCCAGCAGGGACAGGGGTTCCTACAATGAGCAGTTCTTC
cdr3_aa: CASRDRGSYNEQFF

j_call: TRBJ1-6
v_call: TRBV5-1
clone_size: .
d_call: .
cdr3_nt: TGCGCCAGCAGCTTGGCAGGGCCGCCTTCACCCCTCCACTTT
cdr3_aa: CASSLAGPPSPLHF

j_call: TRBJ2-1
v_call: TRBV10-1
clone_size: .
d_call: .
cdr3_nt: TGCGCCAGCAGTCTTGGTGAAGGAGGGCCGAGGAGTAATGAGCAGTTCTTC
cdr3_aa: CASSLGEGGPRSNEQFF

j_call: TRBJ2-7
v_call: TRBV19
clone_size: .
d_call: TRBD2
cdr3_nt: TGTGCCAGTAGTCTTACTAGCGGGGGAAGGCACGAGCAGTACTTC
cdr3_aa: CASSLTSGGRHEQYF

j_call: TRBJ2-7
v_call: TRBV28
clone_size: .
d_call: .
cdr3_nt: TGTGCCAGTTGGGAAACTAGCCGGGCCTACGAGCAGTACTTC
cdr3_aa: CASWETSRAYEQYF

j_call: TRBJ2-2
v_call: TRBV5-5
clone_size: .
d_call: .
cdr3_nt: TGTGCCAGCAGCCCCCACGGGGTCGGGGAGCTGTTTTTT
cdr3_aa: CASSPHGVGELFF

j_call: TRBJ2-2
v_call: TRBV13
clone_size: .
d_call: TRBD2
cdr3_nt: TGTGCAGTCAGCGCGGGAGACAAGGGGAACCCCACCGGGGAGCTGTTTTTT
cdr3_aa: CAVSAGDKGNPTGELFF

j_call: TRBJ1-1
v_call: TRBV14
clone_size: .
d_call: TRBD1
cdr3_nt: TGTGCCAGCAGGTCGGGACAGGGGATAAACACTGAAGCTTTCTTT
cdr3_aa: CASRSGQGINTEAFF

j_call: TRBJ2-7
v_call: TRBV28
clone_size: few
d_call: TRBD1
cdr3_nt: TGTGCCAGCAGCTACTCCGGGACAGGGTACGAGCAGTACTTC
cdr3_aa: CASSYSGTGYEQYF

j_call: TRBJ1-2
v_call: TRBV19
clone_size: few
d_call: TRBD1
cdr3_nt: TGTGCCAGTAGATCACAGGGGGCTAGCGGCTACACCTTC
cdr3_aa: CASRSQGASGYTF

j_call: TRBJ2-1
v_call: TRBV25-1
clone_size: .
d_call: .
cdr3_nt: TGTGCCAGCAGTGAATTGCGAGCGGGTGAAACGCAGTTCTTC
cdr3_aa: CASSELRAGETQFF

j_call: TRBJ2-3
v_call: TRBV6-5
clone_size: .
d_call: .
cdr3_nt: TGTGCCAGCAGTCCCCCCCTCACAGATACGCAGTATTTT
cdr3_aa: CASSPPLTDTQYF

j_call: TRBJ2-7
v_call: TRBV7-8
clone_size: .
d_call: TRBD1
cdr3_nt: TGTGCCAGCAGCGTGCGAGAGGACAGGGAAGGCTACGAGCAGTACTTC
cdr3_aa: CASSVREDREGYEQYF

j_call: TRBJ1-2
v_call: TRBV30
clone_size: few
d_call: .
cdr3_nt: TGTGCCTGGAGTGTACGGGACGGGACTATTAACTATGGCTACACCTTC
cdr3_aa: CAWSVRDGTINYGYTF

j_call: TRBJ2-7
v_call: TRBV7-9
clone_size: .
d_call: TRBD2
cdr3_nt: TGTGCCAGCAGCTTAAGGGGACCCTTTGTCGGGAGGACCTACGAGCAGTACTTC
cdr3_aa: CASSLRGPFVGRTYEQYF

j_call: TRBJ1-1
v_call: TRBV5-6
clone_size: .
d_call: .
cdr3_nt: TGTGCCAGCAGCTTCCTTGATCTAGGGGCCATGAACACTGAAGCTTTCTTT
cdr3_aa: CASSFLDLGAMNTEAFF

j_call: TRBJ2-1
v_call: TRBV16
clone_size: .
d_call: TRBD1
cdr3_nt: TGTGCCAGCAGCCAAGCACAGGGGGCGGTGTACAATGAGCAGTTCTTC
cdr3_aa: CASSQAQGAVYNEQFF

j_call: TRBJ1-1
v_call: TRBV19
clone_size: .
d_call: .
cdr3_nt: TGTGCCAGTAGTATGGATAAGGTTCGGGGGGGCAGGACTGAAGCTTTCTTT
cdr3_aa: CASSMDKVRGGRTEAFF

j_call: TRBJ1-2
v_call: TRBV5-8
clone_size: .
d_call: TRBD1
cdr3_nt: TGTGCCAGCAGGACCCGACAGGGAGCCGCCCGGGGCTATGGCTACACCTTC
cdr3_aa: CASRTRQGAARGYGYTF

j_call: TRBJ1-2
v_call: TRBV16
clone_size: few
d_call: .
cdr3_nt: TGTGCCAGCAGCCAATGGCCTACGCGGGACTATGGCTACACCTTC
cdr3_aa: CASSQWPTRDYGYTF

j_call: TRBJ1-4
v_call: TRBV6-5
clone_size: .
d_call: .
cdr3_nt: TGTGCCAGCAGCTCATGGGGGCGCACAAATGAAAAACTGTTTTTT
cdr3_aa: CASSSWGRTNEKLFF

j_call: TRBJ1-5
v_call: TRBV5-6
clone_size: .
d_call: .
cdr3_nt: TGTGCCAGCAGCTTGGGACAGCATTATCAGCCCCAGCATTTT
cdr3_aa: CASSLGQHYQPQHF

j_call: TRBJ2-2
v_call: TRBV11-2
clone_size: .
d_call: .
cdr3_nt: TGTGCCAGCAGCTTAGAATCCGGGACCGGGGAGCTGTTTTTT
cdr3_aa: CASSLESGTGELFF

j_call: TRBJ1-2
v_call: TRBV4-1
clone_size: .
d_call: .
cdr3_nt: TGCGCCAGCAGCCAAGAATTACTTACTATTTATGGCTACACCTTC
cdr3_aa: CASSQELLTIYGYTF

j_call: TRBJ1-1
v_call: TRBV28
clone_size: .
d_call: .
cdr3_nt: TGTGCCAGCAGCCCCTTACAGGGAGCTGAAGCTTTCTTT
cdr3_aa: CASSPLQGAEAFF

j_call: TRBJ1-5
v_call: TRBV28
clone_size: .
d_call: TRBD1
cdr3_nt: TGTGCCAGCAGTGGGTACAGGGGGCAGCCCCAGCATTTT
cdr3_aa: CASSGYRGQPQHF

j_call: TRBJ1-6
v_call: TRBV6-5
clone_size: .
d_call: .
cdr3_nt: TGTGCCAGCAGTTCGACAGCGGGTTATAATTCACCCCTCCACTTT
cdr3_aa: CASSSTAGYNSPLHF

j_call: TRBJ2-3
v_call: TRBV5-4
clone_size: once
d_call: TRBD2
cdr3_nt: TGTGCCAGCAGTCATTCCATAGCGGGAGGAAGGGCAGATACGCAGTATTTT
cdr3_aa: CASSHSIAGGRADTQYF